One and the same sample provided the 30 T cell receptor beta chains below, sequenced in a study of blood T cells in healthy people across ages. A second about 7 to 11 cycle PCR used barcoded and J-beta primers. TCRdb independently ran MiXCR on the 5' RACE reads; one entry per CDR3 protein. The sample carries approximately 1,000,000 distinct CDR3 sequences, 35% to 40% recorded once. The sequenced sample was blood. These receptors all come from a young man in good health.

J is TRBJ1-5 and V is TRBV4-3; D may be TRBD1 (5 bases). Germline-derived CDR1 and CDR2 are LGHNA and YSLEER. Trimming took 4 bases from V and 8 from J, leaving 18 bases between them. The CDR3 length is 15 residues. The DNA for the CDR3 is TGCGCCAGCAGCCTCTACGAACGTAGGGGCGAGCCCCAGCATTTT. This gives the protein CASSLYERRGEPQHF.

This clonotype was detected a few times. This chain connects TRBV2 to TRBJ2-1, with a weak D call TRBD2 (6 bases). Between the trimmed V and J ends, which lost 8 bases and 6 bases, there was a span of 14 bases. This CDR3 contains 13 residues. From germline, CDR1 is SNHLY and CDR2 FYNNEI. For the CDR3, the DNA is TGTGCCAGCCACTTAGTCGGGGGCAATGAGCAGTTCTTC. Encoded protein: CASHLVGGNEQFF. Filled out from reference TRBV2 and TRBJ2-1, the complete variable domain reads EPEVTQTPSHQVTQMGQEVILRCVPISNHLYFYWYRQILGQKVEFLVSFYNNEISEKSEIFDDQFSVERPDGSNFTLKIRSTKLEDSAMYFCASHLVGGNEQFFGPGTRLTVL.

CDR3 DNA: TGTGCCAGCAGCTCGGGACTAGCGGGACCAACAGATACGCAGTATTTT. Protein: CASSSGLAGPTDTQYF. V usage is TRBV11-2 and J usage is TRBJ2-3, with TRBD2 matching over 13 bases. CDR1 and CDR2 from the germline V gene are SGHAT and FQNNGV. The CDR3 length is 16 residues. Trimming at V came to 4 bases and at J to 3 bases, leaving 4 bases not matched to a gene.

The CDR3 sequence is CASSRIETQFF. The CDR3 DNA reads as TGTGCCAGCAGTAGGATAGAGACCCAGTTCTTC. The chain joins TRBV6-2 or TRBV6-3 to TRBJ2-1; D gene uncertain. The CDR3 is 11 amino acids. The germline V gene encodes CDR1 MNHEY and CDR2 SVGEGT. V lost 5 bases to trimming and J lost 13 bases, with 12 bases between them.

This clonotype was observed a few times. The chain uses TRBV14 and TRBJ2-3; the D gene is possibly TRBD2 (6 bases). CDR3 length equals 14 residues. The V and J ends lost 0 bases and 6 bases respectively, with 10 bases between them. Germline V gene data show CDR1 as SGHDN and CDR2 as FVKESK. CDR3 region: CASSQETEGDTQYF. CDR3 DNA sequence: TGTGCCAGCAGCCAAGAGACGGAGGGGGATACGCAGTATTTT.

The rearrangement joins TRBV5-1 to TRBJ1-2, with D possibly TRBD1 on 6 matching bases. CDR1 and CDR2 (germline): SGHRS, YFSETQ. This CDR3 is built from 15 residues. V lost 1 base to trimming and J lost 2 bases, with 12 bases between them. Written as DNA, the CDR3 is TGCGCCAGCAGCTTGCCTACAGGGACCAACTATGGCTACACCTTC. Translated, it gives CASSLPTGTNYGYTF.

V usage is TRBV10-2 and J usage is TRBJ2-3; the D is unclear. The CDR3 totals 16 residues. V was clipped by 7 bases and J by 0 bases, with 17 bases between them. Germline CDR1 and CDR2: WSHSY and SAAADI. Here the CDR3 DNA reads TGCGCCAGCAAAATATTTGGCGCAACCAGCACAGATACGCAGTATTTT. Amino acid sequence: CASKIFGATSTDTQYF.

This clonotype has just a few counts. The junction does not match germline at one end; this may be a read error. The chain employs TRBV7-7 and TRBJ2-1; 10 bases match TRBD2. The germline V gene encodes CDR1 SSHAT and CDR2 FNYEAQ (reference sequence). This CDR3 contains 15 residues. CDR3 in amino acids: CASSLEAGGLNEQFF. In DNA form, the CDR3 reads TGTGCTAGCAGCTTGGAAGCGGGGGGGCTGAATGAGCAGTTCTTC.

This rearrangement joins TRBV2 to TRBJ1-2; TRBD1 might be the D (5 bases). CDR1 and CDR2 from the germline V gene are SNHLY and FYNNEI. The CDR3 covers 14 residues. The V end lost 6 bases, the J end lost 1 base, and 12 bases lay between the germline ends. The CDR3: CASSSTVNNYGYTF. Written as DNA, the CDR3 is TGTGCCAGCAGCTCGACAGTTAATAACTATGGCTACACCTTC. Full variable domain (outside the CDR3, taken from reference TRBV2 and TRBJ1-2): EPEVTQTPSHQVTQMGQEVILRCVPISNHLYFYWYRQILGQKVEFLVSFYNNEISEKSEIFDDQFSVERPDGSNFTLKIRSTKLEDSAMYFCASSSTVNNYGYTFGSGTRLTVV.

At least ten counts were recorded for this clonotype. The J gene is TRBJ2-1, the V gene TRBV11-1; D might be TRBD2 (6 bases). Germline-derived CDR1 and CDR2 are SGHAT and FQDESV (reference sequence). Deletions cut 5 bases from V and 4 bases from J, with 18 bases between. The CDR3 contains 16 residues. The CDR3 region is CASSARWDSRYNEQFF. In DNA form, the CDR3 reads TGTGCCAGCAGCGCCCGCTGGGACTCCAGATACAATGAGCAGTTCTTC. The entire variable domain, with the rest obtained from reference TRBV11-1 and TRBJ2-1, is as follows: EAEVAQSPRYKITEKSQAVAFWCDPISGHATLYWYRQILGQGPELLVQFQDESVVDDSQLPKDRFSAERLKGVDSTLKIQPAELGDSAMYLCASSARWDSRYNEQFFGPGTRLTVL.

In its sample, this clonotype was seen a few times. The V call is TRBV4-3, the J call TRBJ1-2, with D unresolved. Trimming shortened V by 2 bases and J by 1 base, and 11 bases separated the two germline ends. In germline, CDR1 is LGHNA, CDR2 YSLEER. The length of the CDR3 is 15 residues. CDR3 in amino acids: CASSQFGGINYGYTF. The DNA for the CDR3 is TGCGCCAGCAGCCAATTCGGAGGGATTAACTATGGCTACACCTTC.

The gene calls are TRBV6-2 or TRBV6-3 and TRBJ1-4; 7 bases fit TRBD1. The V and J ends lost 7 bases and 7 bases, in that order; junction bases with no gene match: 9. The CDR3 totals 14 residues. From germline, CDR1 is MNHEY and CDR2 SVGEGT. The CDR3 protein is CASTQTGWGEKLFF. The CDR3 bases are TGTGCCAGCACCCAGACAGGGTGGGGTGAAAAACTGTTTTTT.

This clonotype was recorded a few times. V is TRBV30 and J is TRBJ2-5, with unresolved D. The length of the CDR3 is 13 residues. The V gene lost 0 bases and the J gene lost 4 bases, with 9 bases spanning the gap. Germline CDR1 and CDR2: GTSNPN and SVGIG (reference sequence). In DNA form, the CDR3 reads TGTGCCTGGAGTGTACAAGACGGAGAGACCCAGTACTTC. This gives the protein CAWSVQDGETQYF.

This clonotype was recorded a few times. The chain is built from TRBV5-1 and TRBJ1-1; unclear D gene. Trimming cost V 0 bases and J 10 bases, with 16 bases left between them. The CDR3 has 14 amino acids. CDR1 and CDR2 from the germline V gene are SGHRS and YFSETQ. This CDR3 is CASSLEVGPRIAFF. CDR3 DNA: TGCGCCAGCAGCTTGGAGGTCGGACCGCGTATAGCTTTCTTT.

This CDR3 reads CASSYRQGANEQFF. DNA for the CDR3: TGTGCCAGCAGTTACCGACAGGGGGCGAATGAGCAGTTCTTC. The chain employs TRBV12-3 or TRBV12-4 and TRBJ2-1, with 10 bases matching TRBD1. J was trimmed by 7 bases and V by 4 bases; bases with no gene match: 4. The CDR3 covers 14 residues.

The CDR3 nucleotides are TGTGCCAGCAGTGAGACAGGAGGGATCTATGGCTACACCTTC. This codes for CASSETGGIYGYTF. J is TRBJ1-2 and V is TRBV12-3 or TRBV12-4; TRBD1 is a possible D gene (6 bases). This CDR3 contains 14 residues. V lost 5 bases, J lost 4 bases, and 14 bases lay in between.

This clonotype has a handful of counts. This chain connects TRBV5-1 to TRBJ1-2; D is ambiguous. This CDR3 contains 15 residues. In germline, CDR1 is SGHRS, CDR2 YFSETQ. Trimming cost V 0 bases and J 0 bases, with 9 bases left between them. CDR3 nucleotides: TGCGCCAGCAGCTTGGAGGTCAGAGCTAACTATGGCTACACCTTC. Encoded protein: CASSLEVRANYGYTF.

V usage is TRBV7-9 and J usage is TRBJ2-1; 11 bases line up with TRBD1. The CDR3 consists of 15 residues. The germline CDR1 and CDR2 sequences are SEHNR and FQNEAQ (reference sequence). V gave up 0 bases and J gave up 7 bases; unmatched junction bases: 2. In DNA, the CDR3 is TGTGCCAGCAGCTTAGCCAGGGACAGGGGGAATGAGCAGTTCTTC. The encoded protein is CASSLARDRGNEQFF.

This chain links TRBV9 with TRBJ2-2; D is ambiguous. This CDR3 comprises 14 residues. Germline V gene data show CDR1 as SGDLS and CDR2 as YYNGEE. Trimming stripped 0 bases from V and 7 bases from J, with 10 bases between. The CDR3 region has the DNA TGTGCCAGCAGCGTAGTTCTGGTTGGCGGGGAGCTGTTTTTT. Translating it yields CASSVVLVGGELFF.

This clonotype came up once. At one end the junction does not follow the germline gene, possibly because of a read error. This CDR3 is CVSRQKRSREQYF. The CDR3 DNA reads TGTGTCAGCAGGCAGAAGAGGTCCAGGGAGCAGTACTTC. This rearrangement joins TRBV6-5 to TRBJ2-7; no reliable D call. Germline-derived CDR1 and CDR2 are MNHEY and SVGAGI. This CDR3 region has 13 residues.

This clonotype was detected a few times. The J gene is TRBJ2-1, the V gene TRBV7-9; D may be TRBD2 (7 bases). V was pared by 2 bases and J by 2 bases, with 22 bases between. CDR1 and CDR2 from the germline V gene are SEHNR and FQNEAQ (reference sequence). The CDR3 sequence is 19 residues long. The CDR3 reads CASSLFPVPGAGAYNEQFF. As DNA, the CDR3 is TGTGCCAGCAGCTTATTTCCGGTACCGGGGGCGGGGGCCTACAATGAGCAGTTCTTC.

The chain joins TRBV20-1 to TRBJ1-4, with D maybe TRBD1 (5 bases). Germline loops: CDR1 DFQATT, CDR2 SNEGSKA (reference sequence). This CDR3 region has 13 residues. Trimming shortened V by 2 bases and J by 8 bases, and 12 bases separated the two germline ends. For the CDR3, the DNA is TGCAGTGCTAGAAGGGGTATGAAAGAAAAACTGTTTTTT. It is translated as CSARRGMKEKLFF.

As regards this clonotype: The germline gene is not matched at one end of the junction; a read error may be the cause. The chain is built from TRBV29-1 and TRBJ1-2; D uncertain. Germline V gives CDR1 SQVTM, CDR2 ANQGSEA. This CDR3 comprises 12 residues. The CDR3 DNA reads as TGCAGCGTCGAAGAGACAACCTATGGCTACACCTTC. Translating it yields CSVEETTYGYTF.

This clonotype was seen more than once but under ten times. The chain carries TRBV5-1 and TRBJ2-1; tentative D call: TRBD1 (5 bases). Trimming took 3 bases from V and 4 from J, leaving 14 bases between them. The CDR3 runs to 15 residues. CDR1 SGHRS and CDR2 YFSETQ come from the germline V gene. This chain's CDR3 is CASSSLVGQYNEQFF. DNA of the CDR3: TGCGCCAGCAGCTCCCTTGTGGGGCAGTACAATGAGCAGTTCTTC.

The chain carries TRBV20-1 and TRBJ2-1; D may be TRBD1 (6 bases). Germline V gene data show CDR1 as DFQATT and CDR2 as SNEGSKA (reference sequence). The germline V and J ends were trimmed by 3 bases and 8 bases, with 20 bases remaining between them. The CDR3 sequence is 15 residues long. Here the CDR3 reads CSASFRGQRLHEQFF. The CDR3 DNA sequence: TGCAGTGCTAGTTTCCGGGGACAACGGCTTCATGAGCAGTTCTTC.

V is TRBV6-5 and J is TRBJ1-5; 7 bases line up with TRBD1. Trimming at V came to 2 bases and at J to 7 bases, leaving 8 bases not matched to a gene. Germline V CDR1 and CDR2: MNHEY, SVGAGI. The CDR3 totals 15 residues. This chain's CDR3 is CASSYPGQDIQPQHF. The CDR3 DNA is TGTGCCAGCAGTTACCCTGGACAGGACATACAGCCCCAGCATTTT.

The CDR3 here is CSARRGSDSNQPQHF. CDR3 sequence (DNA): TGCAGTGCTAGAAGGGGCAGCGATAGCAATCAGCCCCAGCATTTT. This chain joins TRBV20-1 and TRBJ1-5; perhaps TRBD1 as D (5 bases). V dropped 2 bases and J dropped 0 bases, with 11 bases sitting between them. Germline loops: CDR1 DFQATT, CDR2 SNEGSKA (reference sequence). The CDR3 length is 15 residues.

The sample holds a few counts of this clonotype. The V and J genes are TRBV12-3 or TRBV12-4 and TRBJ1-5; D is possibly TRBD1 (6 bases). Between the trimmed V and J ends, which lost 3 bases and 1 base, there was a span of 10 bases. The CDR3 runs to 15 residues. The CDR3 DNA reads as TGTGCCAGCAGTTTTCGGGGGGCGAGCAATCAGCCCCAGCATTTT. Translated: CASSFRGASNQPQHF.

This clonotype was observed once. The chain couples TRBV9 to TRBJ1-1, with D possibly matching TRBD1 (5 bases). The V gene's germline CDR1 is SGDLS and CDR2 YYNGEE. The CDR3 extends over 16 amino acids. Trimming removed 3 bases from V and 11 bases from J, with 26 bases in between. CDR3 DNA: TGTGCCAGCAGCGCGAAGAAGGGTACAGACATAGAGGGGGCTTTCTTT. This encodes CASSAKKGTDIEGAFF.

The gene calls are TRBV4-1 and TRBJ1-2; D possibly corresponds to TRBD1 (6 bases). This CDR3 has 15 amino acids. Germline-derived CDR1 and CDR2 are MGHRA and YSYEKL. The ends were cut back, 0 bases at V and 8 bases at J, with 16 bases in the middle. CDR3 loop: CASSQETGPAHGYTF. In DNA, the CDR3 is TGCGCCAGCAGCCAAGAGACAGGACCTGCGCACGGCTACACCTTC.